What follows is one T cell receptor (beta chain) and its context. Its antigen is still unknown. No per-base quality is available; no much larger clone lies one base away. The data derive from a study of blood T cell repertoires in COVID-19 (dated by TCRdb to about 2020). In terms of the full investigation: Collaborator samples came from the United States, Italy and Spain and covered acute and convalescent phases of COVID-19. The samples were drawn from two sources: the first 160 participants of the ongoing ImmuneRACE study, and 1,254 subjects contributed by 6 global collaborators. Deeply sampled blood TCRbeta repertoires from subjects exposed to, actively infected with, or recovered from COVID-19 were included in the dataset. Where available, HLA class I and class II types were obtained from metadata supplied by the sample provider rather than from assay-based typing. The repertoires were released in a freely available public database intended as a resource for research on the immune response to SARS-CoV-2. Sample metadata almost always included a de-identified subject ID, COVID-19 status, age in years and sex. The material from the prospective study consisted of cDNA or gDNA derived from T cells, B-cell-depleted T cells, or PBMCs.

The immunoSEQ Assay, a bias-controlled multiplex PCR, was used to amplify TCRbeta CDR3 regions from genomic DNA. The authors' pipeline ran thus. Nucleated cell counts per sample were estimated from amplification of reference gene primers within the assay. To quantify the absolute abundance of each unique TCRbeta CDR3 rearrangement, sequence reads were collapsed and filtered. For each sample, productive Simpson clonality was calculated by taking the square root of Simpson's diversity index across productive rearrangements. Held by TCRdb, this immuneACCESS table contains in-frame sequences only and omits some clones. Under half of the omission traces to an unresolved V gene where checked; the cause of the rest is unknown. That table is the source of V, J and clone size, and D and trimming were worked out from the DNA. The sample profile shows approximately 260,000 clones; around 85% of them were found once. The ten largest make up 11% of the sample.

Overall study results and their limits: How much clinical and demographic metadata was included differed by source and by participant, and the metadata was provided uncurated.

Collaborating institutions collected whole blood in K2EDTA tubes following their own protocols. For TCRbeta analysis, collaborators shipped samples as frozen whole blood, isolated PBMCs, or DNA extracted from either of those sample types. The CDR3, cysteine through phenylalanine, is 12 amino acids long. CDR3 DNA only is kept here, 36 bases in frame from base 1. CDR1 SQVTM and CDR2 ANQGSEA were looked up in the germline V gene. Relative to germline, V is 7 bases shorter and J is 6 bases shorter, with 13 bases between their ends. The chain was built from TRBV29-1 and TRBJ2-1; the D region possibly corresponds to TRBD1 (5 bases align). What was sequenced was peripheral blood. The TCR sequence derives from a woman between 70 and 85 years old with acute or convalescent COVID-19. The base sequence is TGCAGCGGGGCCAGGGTAGGCAATGAGCAGTTCTTC. Translated, this is CSGARVGNEQFF.